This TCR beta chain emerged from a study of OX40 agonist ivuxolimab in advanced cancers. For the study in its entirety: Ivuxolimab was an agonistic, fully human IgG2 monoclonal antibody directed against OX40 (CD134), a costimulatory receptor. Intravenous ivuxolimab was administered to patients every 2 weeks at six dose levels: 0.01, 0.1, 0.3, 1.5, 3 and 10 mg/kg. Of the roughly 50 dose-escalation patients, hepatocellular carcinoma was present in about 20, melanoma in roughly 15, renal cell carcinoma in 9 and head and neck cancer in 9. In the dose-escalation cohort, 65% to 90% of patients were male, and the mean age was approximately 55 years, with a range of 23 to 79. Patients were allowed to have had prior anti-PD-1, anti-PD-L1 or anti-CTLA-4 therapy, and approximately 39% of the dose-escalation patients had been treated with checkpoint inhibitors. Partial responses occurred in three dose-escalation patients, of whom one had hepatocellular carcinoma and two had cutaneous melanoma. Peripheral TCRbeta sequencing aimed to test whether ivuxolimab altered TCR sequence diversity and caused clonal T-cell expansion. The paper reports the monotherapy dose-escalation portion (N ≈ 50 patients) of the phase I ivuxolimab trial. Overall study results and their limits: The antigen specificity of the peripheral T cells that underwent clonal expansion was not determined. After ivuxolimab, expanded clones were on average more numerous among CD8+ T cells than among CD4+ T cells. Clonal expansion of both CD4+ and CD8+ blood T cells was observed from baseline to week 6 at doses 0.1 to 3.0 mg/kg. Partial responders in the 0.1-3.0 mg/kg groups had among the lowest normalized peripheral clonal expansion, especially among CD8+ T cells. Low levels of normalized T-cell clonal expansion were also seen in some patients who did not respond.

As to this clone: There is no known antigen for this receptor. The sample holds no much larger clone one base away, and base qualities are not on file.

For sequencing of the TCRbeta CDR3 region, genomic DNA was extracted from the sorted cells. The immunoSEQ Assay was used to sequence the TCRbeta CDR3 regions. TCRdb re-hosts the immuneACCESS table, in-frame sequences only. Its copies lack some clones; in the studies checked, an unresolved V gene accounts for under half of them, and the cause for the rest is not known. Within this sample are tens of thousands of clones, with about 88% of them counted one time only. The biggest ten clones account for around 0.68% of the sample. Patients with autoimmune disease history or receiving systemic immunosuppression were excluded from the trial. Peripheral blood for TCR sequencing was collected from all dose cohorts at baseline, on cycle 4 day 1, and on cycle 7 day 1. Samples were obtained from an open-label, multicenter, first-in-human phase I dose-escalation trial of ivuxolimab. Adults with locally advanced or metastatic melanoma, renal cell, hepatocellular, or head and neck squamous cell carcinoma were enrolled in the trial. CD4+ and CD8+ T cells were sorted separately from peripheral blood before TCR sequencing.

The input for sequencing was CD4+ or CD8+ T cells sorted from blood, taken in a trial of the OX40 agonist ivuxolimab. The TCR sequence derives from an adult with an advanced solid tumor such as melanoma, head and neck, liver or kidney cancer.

The nucleotides read TGTGCCAGCAGCGTAGAGGGACTAGCGGGAGAGACCCAGTACTTC. The resulting protein is CASSVEGLAGETQYF. The rearrangement joined TRBV9 to TRBJ2-5; TRBD2 matches 12 bases in the middle. The CDR3 starts with the cysteine, ends with the phenylalanine, and has 15 residues. Of all the DNA, just the CDR3 is kept, 45 bases in frame from base 1. Germline trimming amounts to 0 bases on V and 4 bases on J, with 1 as the count of junction bases outside the gene matches. Sequences SGDLS (CDR1) and YYNGEE (CDR2) are obtained from the germline V gene.